This TCR beta chain derives from a study of T cell responses to AZD1222 COVID-19 vaccine. Method: immunoSEQ multiplex PCR; TCRdb's copy keeps in-frame clones and lacks some. The sample lists about 79,000 clones, roughly nine tenths occurring once. This CDR3 has 16 residues. The germline V gene has CDR1 MNHEY and CDR2 SMNVEV (reference sequence). V was cut by 3 bases and J by 3 bases, with 18 bases left in between. This TCR was sampled from an adult who received the AZD1222 COVID-19 vaccine. The sequences come from peripheral blood, collected 28 days after the second AZD1222 dose. The V call is TRBV27, the J call TRBJ2-7; D is perhaps TRBD1 or TRBD2 (6 bases each). The chain's CDR3 is CASSLEGVGGYYEQYF. CDR3 DNA: TGTGCCAGCAGTTTGGAGGGGGTCGGGGGCTACTACGAGCAGTACTTC.